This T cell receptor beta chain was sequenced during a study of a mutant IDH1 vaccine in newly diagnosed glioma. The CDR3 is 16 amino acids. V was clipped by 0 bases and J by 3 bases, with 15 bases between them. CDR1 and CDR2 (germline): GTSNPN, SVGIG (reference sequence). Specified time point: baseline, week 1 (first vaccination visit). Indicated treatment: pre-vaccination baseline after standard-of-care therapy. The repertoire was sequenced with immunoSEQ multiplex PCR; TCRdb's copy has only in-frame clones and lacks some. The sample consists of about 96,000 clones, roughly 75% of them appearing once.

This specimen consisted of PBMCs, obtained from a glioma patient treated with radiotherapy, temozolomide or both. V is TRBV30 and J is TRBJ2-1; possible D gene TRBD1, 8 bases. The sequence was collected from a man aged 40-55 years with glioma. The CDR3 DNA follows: TGTGCCTGGAGTGTACCGGGGGGACAGGACTACAATGAGCAGTTCTTC. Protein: CAWSVPGGQDYNEQFF.